One sample yielded the 25 T cell receptor beta chains listed below, sequenced in a study of shared clonotypes between healthy human individuals. Clones were sequenced by immunoSEQ multiplex PCR, and TCRdb holds only the in-frame ones, with some missing. The sample contains around 2.3 million clones, 90% to 97% of which appear only once. The sequencing input was naive CD4+ T cells sorted from blood. Subset specified: CD45RA+ positively selected. These receptors originate from a man aged 18 to 30 in good health.

This chain links TRBV7-2 with TRBJ1-6, with 8 bases aligning to TRBD1. Germline V gene lookup returns CDR1 SGHTA and CDR2 FQGNSA. V was clipped by 5 bases and J by 7 bases; unmatched bases: 4. CDR3 length equals 14 residues. CDR3 protein: CASSTGTGNSPLHF. The CDR3 nucleotides are TGTGCCAGCAGCACCGGGACAGGCAATTCACCCCTCCACTTT.

The chain recombines TRBV28 with TRBJ1-2; tentatively, D is TRBD1 (5 bases). Germline assignment: CDR1 MDHEN and CDR2 SYDVKM. The CDR3 is made up of 14 amino acids. V was pared by 3 bases and J by 1 base, with 9 bases between. DNA of the CDR3: TGTGCCAGCAGTTTGGTCGACAGTAACTATGGCTACACCTTC. It yields the protein CASSLVDSNYGYTF.

This chain connects TRBV6-6 to TRBJ1-5; 8 bases are a match to TRBD1. The CDR3 totals 16 residues. Per germline, CDR1 MNHNY and CDR2 SVGAGI (reference sequence). The V gene end was trimmed by 5 bases and the J gene end by 3 bases; junction bases not matched to a gene: 9. The CDR3 sequence: CASSGRTGKANQPQHF. CDR3 nucleotides: TGTGCCAGCAGTGGCCGGACAGGGAAAGCCAATCAGCCCCAGCATTTT.

CDR3 amino acids: CAWSGTKQETQYF. The CDR3 coding sequence is TGTGCCTGGAGTGGGACAAAGCAAGAGACCCAGTACTTC. The chain couples TRBV30 to TRBJ2-5; D is perhaps TRBD1 (5 bases). Germline V gives CDR1 GTSNPN, CDR2 SVGIG (reference sequence). CDR3 size: 13 residues. V was trimmed by 1 base and J by 2 bases, leaving 8 bases between them.

Details on this clone: Other DNA sequences in the sample encode the same CDR3. The rearrangement uses TRBV5-1 and TRBJ2-7; D ambiguous. The CDR3 length is 14 residues. V was clipped by 4 bases and J by 0 bases, with 11 bases between them. Germline V gene sequence: CDR1 SGHRS, CDR2 YFSETQ. CDR3 amino acids: CASSSRTDSYEQYF. The CDR3 DNA reads as TGCGCCAGCAGCAGTCGGACGGACTCCTACGAGCAGTACTTC.

V and J are TRBV5-1 and TRBJ2-3, with unresolved D. CDR1 is SGHRS, CDR2 YFSETQ, per germline. V was shortened by 4 bases and J by 1 base, with 16 bases between the two germline ends. The length of the CDR3 is 16 residues. The CDR3 nucleotides are TGCGCCAGCAGCACCGACGCGAACGTAGGCACAGATACGCAGTATTTT. It specifies CASSTDANVGTDTQYF.

The rearrangement uses TRBV28 and TRBJ2-3, with TRBD1 as a possible D gene (5 bases). The CDR3 loop spans 11 amino acids. Trimming stripped 4 bases from V and 6 bases from J, with 5 bases between. Germline V CDR1 and CDR2: MDHEN, SYDVKM. CDR3 in DNA: TGTGCCAGCAGTTCAGGGGATACGCAGTATTTT. Translating it yields CASSSGDTQYF.

The J gene is TRBJ1-6, the V gene TRBV6-5, with D hard to call. Per the germline V gene, CDR1 is MNHEY and CDR2 is SVGAGI. V lost 6 bases and J lost 7, with 10 bases in between. The CDR3 extends over 13 amino acids. CDR3 bases: TGTGCCAGCAGGGTCCGAGGAAATTCACCCCTCCACTTT. Translation: CASRVRGNSPLHF.

The rearrangement uses TRBV7-3 and TRBJ1-2; the D is unclear. V dropped 3 bases and J dropped 0 bases, with 8 bases sitting between them. This CDR3 is 14 amino acids long. The germline CDR1 and CDR2 sequences are SGHTA and FQGTGA. The CDR3 is CASSFDGTNYGYTF. The CDR3 DNA reads as TGTGCCAGCAGCTTTGATGGAACTAACTATGGCTACACCTTC.

This rearrangement joins TRBV30 to TRBJ1-6; TRBD1 matches at 7 bases. The CDR3 is 13 residues long. Germline V CDR1 and CDR2: GTSNPN, SVGIG (reference sequence). The V segment lost 3 bases and the J segment 6 bases; nucleotides outside the gene matches: 2. CDR3 residues: CAWRGDSNSPLHF. The CDR3 nucleotides read TGTGCCTGGAGGGGGGACAGTAATTCACCCCTCCACTTT.

V and J are TRBV18 and TRBJ1-5; D uncertain. Germline CDR1 is KGHSH and CDR2 is LQKENI. The CDR3 extends over 13 amino acids. Trimming pared 2 bases from V and 6 bases from J, leaving 8 bases between. CDR3 nucleotide sequence: TGTGCCAGCTCACCAGCTTCGTCTCAGCCCCAGCATTTT. Translated, it gives CASSPASSQPQHF. Based on the CDR3 plus reference TRBV18 and TRBJ1-5, the full variable domain is NAGVMQNPRHLVRRRGQEARLRCSPMKGHSHVYWYRQLPEEGLKFMVYLQKENIIDESGMPKERFSAEFPKEGPSILRIQQVVRGDSAAYFCASSPASSQPQHFGDGTRLSIL.

About this clone: Other DNA sequences in the same sample also yield this CDR3. The J gene is TRBJ2-7, the V gene TRBV2, with 9 bases matching TRBD1. V was clipped by 6 bases and J by 4 bases; unmatched bases: 1. In germline, CDR1 is SNHLY, CDR2 FYNNEI. The CDR3 runs 12 residues. The CDR3 DNA sequence: TGTGCCAGCAGACAGGGGGCTTACGAGCAGTACTTC. Translating gives CASRQGAYEQYF.

Comment on this clone: The sample carries other DNA sequences with the same CDR3. The chain has TRBV2 and TRBJ1-1; 11 bases agree with TRBD1. The CDR3 totals 14 residues. V shed 6 bases, J shed 2 bases, and the junction held 2 bases outside the gene matches. Germline V gene data show CDR1 as SNHLY and CDR2 as FYNNEI. The CDR3 DNA reads TGTGCCAGCAGCGGGACAGGGGGTAACACTGAAGCTTTCTTT. It translates to CASSGTGGNTEAFF.

The chain joins TRBV5-1 to TRBJ2-2; D is uncertain. This CDR3 has 16 amino acids. Trimming took off 0 bases at V and 4 bases at J, with 13 bases between the two ends. From germline, CDR1 is SGHRS and CDR2 YFSETQ. This chain's CDR3 is CASSLVSLWGTGELFF. The CDR3 nucleotides read TGCGCCAGCAGCTTGGTTTCTCTATGGGGCACCGGGGAGCTGTTTTTT.

The chain links TRBV5-1 to TRBJ2-1; TRBD1 matches at 9 bases. The CDR3 extends over 16 amino acids. Germline V gene sequence: CDR1 SGHRS, CDR2 YFSETQ. After removal of 4 bases from V and 3 bases from J, the junction contained 8 bases not matched to a gene. Here the CDR3 reads CASSLRTGGGYNEQFF. CDR3 sequence (DNA): TGCGCCAGCAGCCTGCGAACAGGGGGCGGCTACAATGAGCAGTTCTTC.

This clone was seen just once. The CDR3 sequence: CASSESRGGPGELFF. The CDR3 coding sequence is TGCGCCAGCAGTGAGTCGAGGGGGGGGCCCGGGGAGCTGTTTTTT. The chain is built from TRBV10-1 and TRBJ2-2, with D possibly matching TRBD2 (7 bases). From germline, CDR1 is WNHNN and CDR2 SYGVQD (reference sequence). This CDR3 region has 15 residues. V lost 0 bases to trimming and J lost 6 bases, with 11 bases between them.

The chain links TRBV29-1 to TRBJ1-2; 8 nucleotides agree with TRBD1. V lost 6 bases to trimming and J lost 8 bases; unmatched junction nucleotides: 14. Germline CDR1 SQVTM, CDR2 ANQGSEA. This CDR3 has 14 residues. As DNA, the CDR3 is TGCAGCGTGACGCAAGGAGGACAGGGTGGAGGCTACACCTTC. This gives the protein CSVTQGGQGGGYTF.

The CDR3 reads CASSLEGRASTDTQYF. The CDR3 DNA follows: TGTGCCAGCAGCTTAGAGGGCAGGGCTAGCACAGATACGCAGTATTTT. The chain carries TRBV7-2 and TRBJ2-3; weak D call: TRBD1 (5 bases). V shed 1 base and J shed 0 bases, with 11 bases lying between them. The CDR3 is made up of 16 amino acids. Germline CDR1 is SGHTA and CDR2 is FQGNSA.

The CDR3 here is CASSKGTSSYEQYF. The CDR3 DNA sequence: TGTGCCAGCAGCAAAGGGACTAGCTCCTACGAGCAGTACTTC. V and J are TRBV11-3 and TRBJ2-7, with 8 bases fitting TRBD2. CDR1 and CDR2 (germline): SGHNT, YENEEA. CDR3 size: 14 residues. Trimming took 5 bases from V and 0 from J; bases not matched to a gene: 3.

The chain combines TRBV29-1 with TRBJ2-1; D may match TRBD1 or TRBD2 (6 bases each). There are 14 residues in the CDR3. V was shortened by 0 bases and J by 7 bases, with 13 bases between the two germline ends. Germline CDR1 SQVTM, CDR2 ANQGSEA. CDR3 sequence reads: CSVEDLQGRNEQFF. CDR3 coding DNA: TGCAGCGTTGAAGATCTGCAGGGGAGGAATGAGCAGTTCTTC.

V and J are TRBV6-6 and TRBJ1-3; 7 nucleotides align to TRBD1. Germline CDR1 and CDR2: MNHNY and SVGAGI (reference sequence). This CDR3 region has 16 residues. With V trimmed by 6 bases and J by 7 bases, 15 bases remained unmatched. Here the CDR3 reads CASRITTGDKGNTIYF. CDR3 coding DNA: TGTGCCAGCAGAATTACTACAGGGGATAAAGGGAACACCATATATTTT.

The chain couples TRBV4-3 to TRBJ2-2, with 7 bases fitting TRBD1. Germline V lookup: CDR1 LGHNA, CDR2 YSLEER. V lost 7 bases to trimming and J lost 4 bases; unmatched junction nucleotides: 12. The CDR3 is 16 amino acids. The CDR3 reads CASTINTGVGTGELFF. In DNA, the CDR3 is TGCGCCAGCACCATAAATACAGGGGTGGGCACCGGGGAGCTGTTTTTT.

In regard to this clone: At one boundary the junction diverges from the germline segment, which might be a read error. The chain links TRBV7-7 to TRBJ2-7, with 10 positions matching TRBD2. The germline gives CDR1 SSHAT, CDR2 FNYEAQ (reference sequence). The CDR3 loop spans 17 amino acids. The CDR3 bases are TGTGCTAGCAGTTCACGGAGCGGGAGGGAATTAACCTACGAGCAGTACTTC. Protein: CASSSRSGRELTYEQYF.

V usage is TRBV7-2 and J usage is TRBJ2-1; 7 nucleotides line up with TRBD2. Germline assignment: CDR1 SGHTA and CDR2 FQGNSA. This CDR3 contains 15 residues. V trimming: 2 bases; J trimming: 3 bases; junction bases outside the gene matches: 4. The CDR3 DNA reads TGTGCCAGCAGCTTAACTTCTAGCGGCTACAATGAGCAGTTCTTC. This translates into CASSLTSSGYNEQFF.

The rearrangement joins TRBV6-1 to TRBJ1-2; D is ambiguous. This CDR3 region has 10 residues. CDR1 and CDR2 from the germline V gene are MNHNS and SASEGT. V shed 6 bases and J shed 7 bases, with 6 bases lying between them. This CDR3 reads CASRVVGYTF. The CDR3 DNA reads as TGTGCCAGCAGGGTGGTTGGCTACACCTTC.